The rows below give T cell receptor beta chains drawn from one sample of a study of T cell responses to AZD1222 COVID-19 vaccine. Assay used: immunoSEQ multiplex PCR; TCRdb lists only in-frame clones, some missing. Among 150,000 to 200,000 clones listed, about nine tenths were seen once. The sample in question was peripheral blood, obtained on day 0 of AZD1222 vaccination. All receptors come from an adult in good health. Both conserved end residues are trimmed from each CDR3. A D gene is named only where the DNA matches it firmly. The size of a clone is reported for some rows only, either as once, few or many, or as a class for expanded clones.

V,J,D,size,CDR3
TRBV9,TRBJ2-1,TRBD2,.,ASTERGGPYNEQF
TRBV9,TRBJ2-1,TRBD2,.,ASSVTSGSYNEQF
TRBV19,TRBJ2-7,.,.,ASSRYTGNEQY
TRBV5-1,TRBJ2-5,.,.,ASSTAGPQETQY
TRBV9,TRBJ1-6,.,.,ASSVSGSYSPLH
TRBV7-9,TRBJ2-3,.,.,ASSPPAAGTSLTDTQY
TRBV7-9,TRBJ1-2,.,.,ASSSLDNSYYGYT
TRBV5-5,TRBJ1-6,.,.,ASEPRGRSSYNSPLH
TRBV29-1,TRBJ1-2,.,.,SASPTVDYGYT
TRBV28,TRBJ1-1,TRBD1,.,ASSSPGQGTDTEAF
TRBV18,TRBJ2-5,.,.,ASSPLGLQETQY
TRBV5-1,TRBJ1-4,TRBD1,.,ASSRQPGQAPTTNEKLF
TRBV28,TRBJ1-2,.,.,ASSWESPAYGYT
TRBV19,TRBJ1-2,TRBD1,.,ASSSGGGNYGYT
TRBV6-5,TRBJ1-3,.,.,ASGGPKSGNTIY
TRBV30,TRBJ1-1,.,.,AWSVPGGEGTEAF
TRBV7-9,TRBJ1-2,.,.,ASSRGASYGYT
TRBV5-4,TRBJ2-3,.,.,ASSLGGLVGSDTQY
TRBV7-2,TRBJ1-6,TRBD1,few,ASSPRQGATGSPLH
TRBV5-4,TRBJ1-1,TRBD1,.,ASSRPQGEGTEAF
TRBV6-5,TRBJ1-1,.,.,ASSYWDGNTEAF
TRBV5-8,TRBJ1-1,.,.,ASSLEKNTEAF
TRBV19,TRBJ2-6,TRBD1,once,ASSSGQGASGANVLT
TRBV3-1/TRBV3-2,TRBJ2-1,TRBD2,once,ASSARFGLALEQF
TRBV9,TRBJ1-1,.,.,ASSVTAGAPEAF
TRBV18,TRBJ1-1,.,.,ASSPPNRAGAEAF
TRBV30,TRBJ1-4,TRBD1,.,AWSAPGRGLDEKLF
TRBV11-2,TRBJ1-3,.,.,ASSLGSSSGNTIY
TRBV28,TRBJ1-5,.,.,ASLRGQASNQPQH
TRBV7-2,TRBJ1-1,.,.,ASSLLWARGTEAF
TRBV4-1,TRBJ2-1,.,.,ASSQDSGEQF
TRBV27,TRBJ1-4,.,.,ASSSRLPTNEKLF
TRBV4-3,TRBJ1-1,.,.,ASRWTVSDTEAF
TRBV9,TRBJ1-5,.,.,ASSVDGTSQPQH
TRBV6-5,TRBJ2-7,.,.,ASIRPRGAIYEQY
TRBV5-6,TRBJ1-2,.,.,ASSLGVLDYGYT
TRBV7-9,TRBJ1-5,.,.,ASSPGWGSDSNQPQH
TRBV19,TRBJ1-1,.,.,AVRQAVNTEAF
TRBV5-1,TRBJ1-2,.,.,ASSTYGPVDGYT